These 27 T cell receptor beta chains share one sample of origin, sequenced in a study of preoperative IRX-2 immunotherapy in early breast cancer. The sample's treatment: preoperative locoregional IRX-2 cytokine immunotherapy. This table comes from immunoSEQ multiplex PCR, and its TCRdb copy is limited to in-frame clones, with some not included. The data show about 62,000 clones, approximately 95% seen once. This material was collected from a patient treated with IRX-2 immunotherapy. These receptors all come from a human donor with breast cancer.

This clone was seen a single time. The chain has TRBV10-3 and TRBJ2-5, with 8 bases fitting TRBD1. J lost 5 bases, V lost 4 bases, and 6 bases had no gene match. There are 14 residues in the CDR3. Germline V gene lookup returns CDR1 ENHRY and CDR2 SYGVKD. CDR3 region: CAISAKQGEETQYF. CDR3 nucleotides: TGTGCCATCAGTGCTAAACAGGGGGAGGAGACCCAGTACTTC.

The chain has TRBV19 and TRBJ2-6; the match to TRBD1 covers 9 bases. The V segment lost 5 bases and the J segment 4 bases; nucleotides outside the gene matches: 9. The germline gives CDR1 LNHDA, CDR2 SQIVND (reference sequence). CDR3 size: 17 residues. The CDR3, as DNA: TGTGCCAGTAGTTCTCGGACAGGGGAGGGGGGGGCCAACGTCCTGACTTTC. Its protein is CASSSRTGEGGANVLTF.

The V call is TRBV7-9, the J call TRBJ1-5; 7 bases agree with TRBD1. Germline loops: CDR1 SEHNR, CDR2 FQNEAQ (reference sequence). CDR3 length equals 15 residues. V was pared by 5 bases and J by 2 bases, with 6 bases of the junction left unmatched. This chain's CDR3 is CASSPQGGGNQPQHF. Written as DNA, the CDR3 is TGTGCCAGCAGCCCTCAGGGGGGAGGCAATCAGCCCCAGCATTTT.

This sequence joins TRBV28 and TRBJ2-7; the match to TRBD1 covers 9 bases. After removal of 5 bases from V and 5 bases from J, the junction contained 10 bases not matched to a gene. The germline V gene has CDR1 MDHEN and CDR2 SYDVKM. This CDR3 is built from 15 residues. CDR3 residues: CASSLPGQGLDEQYF. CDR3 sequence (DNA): TGTGCCAGCAGTCTCCCGGGACAGGGCCTGGACGAGCAGTACTTC.

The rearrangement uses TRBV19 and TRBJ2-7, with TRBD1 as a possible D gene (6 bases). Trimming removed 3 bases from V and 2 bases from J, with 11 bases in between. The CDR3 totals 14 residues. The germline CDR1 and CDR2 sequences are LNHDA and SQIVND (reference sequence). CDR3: CASSITGMTYEQYF. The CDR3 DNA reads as TGTGCCAGTAGTATCACAGGGATGACCTACGAGCAGTACTTC.

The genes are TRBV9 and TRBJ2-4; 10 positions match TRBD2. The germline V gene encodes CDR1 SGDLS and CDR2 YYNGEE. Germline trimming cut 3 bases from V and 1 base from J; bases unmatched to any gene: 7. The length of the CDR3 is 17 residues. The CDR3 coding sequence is TGTGCCAGCAGCGAGGCTAGCGGGGGTCTTGCCAAAAACATTCAGTACTTC. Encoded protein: CASSEASGGLAKNIQYF.

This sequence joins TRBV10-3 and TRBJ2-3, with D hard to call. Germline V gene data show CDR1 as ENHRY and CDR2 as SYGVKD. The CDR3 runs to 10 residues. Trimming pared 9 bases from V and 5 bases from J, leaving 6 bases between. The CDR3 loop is CAIQKDTQYF. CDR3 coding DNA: TGTGCCATACAAAAAGATACGCAGTATTTT.

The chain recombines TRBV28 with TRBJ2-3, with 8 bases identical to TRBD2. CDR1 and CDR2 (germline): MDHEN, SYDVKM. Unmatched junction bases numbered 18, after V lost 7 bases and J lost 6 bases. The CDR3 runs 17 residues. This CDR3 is CASTPLRGGPTKDTQYF. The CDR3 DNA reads TGTGCCAGCACCCCCCTCCGGGGGGGCCCAACCAAGGATACGCAGTATTTT.

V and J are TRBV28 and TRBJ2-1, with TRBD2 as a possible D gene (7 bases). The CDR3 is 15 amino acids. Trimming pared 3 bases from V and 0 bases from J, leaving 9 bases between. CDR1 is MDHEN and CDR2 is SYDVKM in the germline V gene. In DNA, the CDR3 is TGTGCCAGCAGTTTGGGGGGGCTCTCCTACAATGAGCAGTTCTTC. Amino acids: CASSLGGLSYNEQFF. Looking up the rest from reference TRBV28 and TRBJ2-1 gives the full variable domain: DVKVTQSSRYLVKRTGEKVFLECVQDMDHENMFWYRQDPGLGLRLIYFSYDVKMKEKGDIPEGYSVSREKKERFSLILESASTNQTSMYLCASSLGGLSYNEQFFGPGTRLTVL.

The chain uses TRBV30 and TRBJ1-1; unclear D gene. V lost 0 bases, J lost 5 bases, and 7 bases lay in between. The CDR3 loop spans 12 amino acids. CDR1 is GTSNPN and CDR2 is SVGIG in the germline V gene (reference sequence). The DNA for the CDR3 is TGTGCCTGGAGTGTAACGGGGACTGAAGCTTTCTTT. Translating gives CAWSVTGTEAFF.

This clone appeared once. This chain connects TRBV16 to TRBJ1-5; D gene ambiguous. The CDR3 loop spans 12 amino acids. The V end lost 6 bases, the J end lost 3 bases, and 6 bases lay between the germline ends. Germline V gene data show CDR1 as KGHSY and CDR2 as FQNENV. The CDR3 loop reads CASRPSNQPQHF. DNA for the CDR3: TGTGCCAGCAGGCCGTCCAATCAGCCCCAGCATTTT.

CDR3 sequence: CATGQGSALRTQYF. For the CDR3, the DNA is TGTGCCACCGGACAGGGCTCCGCTCTGCGGACCCAGTACTTC. The chain links TRBV6-1 to TRBJ2-5; 8 bases align to TRBD1. Trimming took 10 bases from V and 7 from J; bases not matched to a gene: 14. Germline V gene data show CDR1 as MNHNS and CDR2 as SASEGT. The CDR3 contains 14 residues.

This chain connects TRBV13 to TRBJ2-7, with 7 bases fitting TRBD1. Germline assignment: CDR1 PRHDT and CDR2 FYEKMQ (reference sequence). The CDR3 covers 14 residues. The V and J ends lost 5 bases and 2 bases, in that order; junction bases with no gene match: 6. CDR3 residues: CASSEGQETYEQYF. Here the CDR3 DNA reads TGTGCCAGCAGCGAAGGACAGGAAACCTACGAGCAGTACTTC.

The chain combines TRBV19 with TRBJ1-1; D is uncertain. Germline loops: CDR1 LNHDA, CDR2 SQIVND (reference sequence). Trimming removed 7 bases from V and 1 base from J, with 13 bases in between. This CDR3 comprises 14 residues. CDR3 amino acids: CASMNRLENTEAFF. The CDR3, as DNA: TGTGCCAGTATGAACAGATTAGAGAACACTGAAGCTTTCTTT.

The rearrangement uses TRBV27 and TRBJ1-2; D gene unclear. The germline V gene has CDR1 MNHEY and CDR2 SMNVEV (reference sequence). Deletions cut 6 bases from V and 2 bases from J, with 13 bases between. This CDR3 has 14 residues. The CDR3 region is CASSPTGRNYGYTF. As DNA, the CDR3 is TGTGCCAGCAGCCCTACTGGACGGAACTATGGCTACACCTTC.

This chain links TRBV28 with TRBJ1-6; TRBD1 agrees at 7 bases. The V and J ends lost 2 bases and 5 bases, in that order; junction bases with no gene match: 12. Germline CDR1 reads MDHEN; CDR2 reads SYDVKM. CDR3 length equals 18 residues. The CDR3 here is CASSLTPYGTANNSPLHF. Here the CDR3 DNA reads TGTGCCAGCAGTTTAACCCCCTATGGGACAGCTAATAATTCACCCCTCCACTTT.

Written as DNA, the CDR3 is TGTGCCAGCTGGGGGGGTAACTACGAGCAGTACTTC. Translated, it gives CASWGGNYEQYF. J is TRBJ2-7 and V is TRBV6-4; TRBD2 aligns across 7 bases. The CDR3 consists of 12 residues. The germline V gene has CDR1 MRHNA and CDR2 SNTAGT. After removal of 8 bases from V and 3 bases from J, the junction contained 4 bases not matched to a gene.

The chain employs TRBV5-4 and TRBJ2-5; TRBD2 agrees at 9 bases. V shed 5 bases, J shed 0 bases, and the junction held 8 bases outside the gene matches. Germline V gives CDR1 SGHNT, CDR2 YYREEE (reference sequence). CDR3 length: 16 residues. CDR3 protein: CASRRAGGQYQETQYF. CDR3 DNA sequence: TGTGCCAGCAGGCGAGCGGGGGGCCAGTACCAAGAGACCCAGTACTTC. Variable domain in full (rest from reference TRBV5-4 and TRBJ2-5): ETGVTQSPTHLIKTRGQQVTLRCSSQSGHNTVSWYQQALGQGPQFIFQYYREEENGRGNFPPRFSGLQFPNYSSELNVNALELDDSALYLCASRRAGGQYQETQYFGPGTRLLVL.

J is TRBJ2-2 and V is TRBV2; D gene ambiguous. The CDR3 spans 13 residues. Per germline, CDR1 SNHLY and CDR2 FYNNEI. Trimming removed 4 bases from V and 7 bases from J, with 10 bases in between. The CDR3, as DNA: TGTGCCAGCAGTGTACAGACTTTCGGGGAGCTGTTTTTT. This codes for CASSVQTFGELFF.

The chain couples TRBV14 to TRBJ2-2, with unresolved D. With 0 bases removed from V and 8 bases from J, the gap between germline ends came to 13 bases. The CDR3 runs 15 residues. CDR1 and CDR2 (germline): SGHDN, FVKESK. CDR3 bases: TGTGCCAGCAGCCAAGAAATTTTCGGTATTGGGGAGCTGTTTTTT. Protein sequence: CASSQEIFGIGELFF.

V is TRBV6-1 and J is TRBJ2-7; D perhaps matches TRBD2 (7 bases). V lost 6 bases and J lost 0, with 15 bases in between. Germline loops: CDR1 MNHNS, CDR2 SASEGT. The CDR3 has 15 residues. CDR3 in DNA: TGTGCCAGCAGGGGGGGGCGGGCCTCCTCCTACGAGCAGTACTTC. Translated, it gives CASRGGRASSYEQYF.

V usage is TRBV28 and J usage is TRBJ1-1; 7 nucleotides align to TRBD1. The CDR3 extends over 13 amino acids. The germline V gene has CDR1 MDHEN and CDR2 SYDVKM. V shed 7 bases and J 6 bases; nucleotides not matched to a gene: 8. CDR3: CASNKLRGAEAFF. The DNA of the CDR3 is TGTGCCAGCAATAAGCTCAGGGGGGCTGAAGCTTTCTTT.

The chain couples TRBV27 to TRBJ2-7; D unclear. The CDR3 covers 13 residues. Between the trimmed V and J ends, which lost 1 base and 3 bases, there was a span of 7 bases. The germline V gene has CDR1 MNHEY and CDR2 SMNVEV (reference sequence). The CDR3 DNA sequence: TGTGCCAGCAGTTTATTGCCAGGCTACGAGCAGTACTTC. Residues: CASSLLPGYEQYF.

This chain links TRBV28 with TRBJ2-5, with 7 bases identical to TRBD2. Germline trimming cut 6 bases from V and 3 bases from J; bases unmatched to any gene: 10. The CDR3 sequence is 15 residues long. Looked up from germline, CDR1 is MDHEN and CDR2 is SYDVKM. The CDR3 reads CASRERGAREETQYF. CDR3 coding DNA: TGTGCCAGCAGAGAGCGGGGAGCCCGGGAAGAGACCCAGTACTTC.

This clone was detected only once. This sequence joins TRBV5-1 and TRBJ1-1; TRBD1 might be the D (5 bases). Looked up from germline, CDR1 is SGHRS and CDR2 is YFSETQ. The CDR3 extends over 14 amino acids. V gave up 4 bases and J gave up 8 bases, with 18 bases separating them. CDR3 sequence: CASSAGGALGEAFF. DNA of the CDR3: TGCGCCAGCAGCGCAGGAGGGGCCCTGGGGGAAGCTTTCTTT.

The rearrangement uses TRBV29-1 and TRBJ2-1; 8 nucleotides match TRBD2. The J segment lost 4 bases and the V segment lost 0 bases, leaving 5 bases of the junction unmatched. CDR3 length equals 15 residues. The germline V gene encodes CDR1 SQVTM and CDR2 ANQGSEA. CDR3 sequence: CSVEEVAGFYNEQFF. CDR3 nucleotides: TGCAGCGTTGAAGAGGTAGCGGGATTTTACAATGAGCAGTTCTTC.

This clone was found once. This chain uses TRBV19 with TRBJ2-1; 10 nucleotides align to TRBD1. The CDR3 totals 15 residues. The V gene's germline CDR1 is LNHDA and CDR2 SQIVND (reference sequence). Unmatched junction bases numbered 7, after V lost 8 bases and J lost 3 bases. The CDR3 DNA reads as TGTGCCAGTCGTAAGGGACAGGGGTTCTACAATGAGCAGTTCTTC. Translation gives CASRKGQGFYNEQFF.